Listed here are 10 T cell receptor beta chains from one sample, sequenced in a study of blood T cell repertoires in COVID-19. Measured with immunoSEQ multiplex PCR; TCRdb has only the in-frame clones, and not every one. The sample carries about 180,000 clones, roughly 83% recorded once. The sequenced material came from peripheral blood. These receptors came from a human donor in a cohort sampled during active COVID-19.

The rearrangement uses TRBV11-2 and TRBJ2-7; D might be TRBD1 (5 bases). The CDR3 covers 14 residues. Germline CDR1 and CDR2: SGHAT and FQNNGV. V was clipped by 5 bases and J by 3 bases, with 14 bases between them. The CDR3 nucleotides are TGTGCCAGCAGCCCCCGACAGATGGGCTACGAGCAGTACTTC. This translates into CASSPRQMGYEQYF.

The chain recombines TRBV19 with TRBJ2-7, with D possibly matching TRBD2 (7 bases). The CDR3 sequence is 15 residues long. Germline CDR1 reads LNHDA; CDR2 reads SQIVND (reference sequence). Trimming took off 0 bases at V and 2 bases at J, with 11 bases between the two ends. The CDR3 reads CASSIEGGAPYEQYF. CDR3 sequence (DNA): TGTGCCAGTAGTATAGAGGGGGGGGCCCCCTACGAGCAGTACTTC.

This clone was recorded at least ten times. The chain couples TRBV19 to TRBJ2-2, with D possibly TRBD2 on 5 matching bases. With 10 bases removed from V and 6 bases from J, the gap between germline ends came to 18 bases. The CDR3 is 14 residues long. The germline gives CDR1 LNHDA, CDR2 SQIVND (reference sequence). CDR3 in amino acids: CAIKPSGYAGELFF. CDR3 DNA: TGTGCCATAAAGCCATCGGGGTACGCCGGGGAGCTGTTTTTT.

The rearrangement links TRBV4-3 to TRBJ1-3, with TRBD1 matching over 7 bases. The CDR3 runs to 15 residues. The V gene's germline CDR1 is LGHNA and CDR2 YSLEER. V lost 0 bases to trimming and J lost 4 bases; unmatched junction nucleotides: 3. This chain's CDR3 is CASSQERGGGNTIYF. The CDR3 bases are TGCGCCAGCAGCCAAGAAAGAGGGGGCGGAAACACCATATATTTT.

The chain couples TRBV24-1 to TRBJ2-7, with 11 bases that match TRBD2. This CDR3 has 16 amino acids. Germline V CDR1 and CDR2: KGHDR, SFDVKD. Trimming at V came to 4 bases and at J to 4 bases, leaving 8 bases not matched to a gene. The CDR3 DNA sequence: TGTGCCACCAGTGACCGTAGCGGGAGGGCCGAGTACGAGCAGTACTTC. Translating it yields CATSDRSGRAEYEQYF.

This clone was found a few times. This rearrangement joins TRBV15 to TRBJ2-3; perhaps TRBD2 as D (5 bases). V was pared by 3 bases and J by 1 base, with 8 bases between. Germline values: CDR1 LNHNV, CDR2 YYDKDF (reference sequence). CDR3 size: 14 residues. The CDR3 coding sequence is TGTGCCACCAGCAGGGACTCGCGCACAGATACGCAGTATTTT. Translated, it gives CATSRDSRTDTQYF.

This sequence joins TRBV4-1 and TRBJ2-1; 7 nucleotides align to TRBD1. The CDR3 covers 14 residues. J was trimmed by 8 bases and V by 4 bases; bases with no gene match: 8. Germline CDR1 MGHRA, CDR2 YSYEKL. The CDR3 coding sequence is TGCGCCAGCAGCCTGAGACAGGGTGAAGATGAGCAGTTCTTC. It is translated as CASSLRQGEDEQFF.

This chain uses TRBV6-5 with TRBJ1-5; TRBD1 aligns across 7 bases. The ends lost 6 bases at V and 0 bases at J; junction bases unmatched: 5. Germline-derived CDR1 and CDR2 are MNHEY and SVGAGI. The CDR3 is 15 residues long. The CDR3 protein is CASRPGTVSNQPQHF. The CDR3 coding sequence is TGTGCCAGCAGGCCCGGGACAGTTAGCAATCAGCCCCAGCATTTT.

This clone was seen a handful of times. At the DNA level, this CDR3 is encoded by other sequences in the same sample as well. The genes are TRBV3-1 (or the pseudogene TRBV3-2) and TRBJ2-7; D remains ambiguous. The CDR3 spans 11 residues. Germline V gene lookup returns CDR1 LGHDT and CDR2 YNNKEL (reference sequence). V was trimmed by 2 bases and J by 3 bases, leaving 2 bases between them. The CDR3 here is CASSQYYEQYF. The CDR3 nucleotides are TGTGCCAGCAGCCAATACTACGAGCAGTACTTC.

This chain links TRBV5-6 with TRBJ1-4, with 8 bases fitting TRBD1. The CDR3 extends over 14 amino acids. The V gene end was trimmed by 5 bases and the J gene end by 8 bases; junction bases not matched to a gene: 8. The germline gives CDR1 SGHDT, CDR2 YYEEEE. CDR3: CASRLRTGREKLFF. The DNA for the CDR3 is TGTGCCAGCAGACTGCGGACAGGGCGGGAAAAACTGTTTTTT.